This T cell receptor beta chain is from a study of T cell changes during pregnancy in multiple sclerosis. There are 13 residues in the CDR3. Per germline, CDR1 MNHEY and CDR2 SVGAGI. V was shortened by 8 bases and J by 2 bases, with 13 bases between the two germline ends. Measured with immunoSEQ multiplex PCR; TCRdb has only the in-frame clones, and not every one. The table records some 120,000 clones, 92% of them present only once. This clone was picked up one time. This chain joins TRBV6-5 and TRBJ2-7; D may be TRBD1 (6 bases). The specimen was peripheral blood, collected in the third trimester of pregnancy. This TCR was sampled from a female donor with multiple sclerosis, enrolled in a pregnancy study. The DNA for the CDR3 is TGTGCCAGCGGGGGCACCAAGGCCTACGAGCAGTACTTC. It codes for CASGGTKAYEQYF.